This entry describes one T cell receptor (beta chain). This clone's antigen is unknown. It has no much larger one-base neighbor in the sample; base qualities were not kept. Libraries came from the immunoSEQ multiplex PCR assay. For the multiplex PCR, a mixture combining 60 forward primers for TCR Vbeta segments and 13 reverse primers for TCR Jbeta segments was used. The CDR3 region of rearranged TCR beta genes was amplified from genomic DNA with a multiplex PCR assay. Amplified TCR beta libraries were sequenced as 87-base-pair reads on the Illumina HiSeq System. Turning to the authors' computational methods: A later analysis counted tens of millions of unique TCR beta chains across the 500 to 850 repertoires, and 9.5 million to 11 million of these chains were shared by at least two donors. Raw reads were error-corrected and collapsed into unique sequences with a nearest-neighbor algorithm that merged closely related sequences to remove PCR and sequencing errors. CDR3 sequences were aligned to IMGT reference sequences to assign V, D and J gene segments. For a sequence to be retained, at least a six-nucleotide match to both a V gene segment and a J gene segment was required. A rearrangement counted as productive if the CDR3 had no stop codons and remained in frame with V and J, and every other rearrangement counted as non-productive. Following IMGT convention, CDR3 was defined as the stretch from the second conserved V-encoded cysteine to the conserved J-encoded phenylalanine. Sequences without an unambiguous match to a single V gene segment were excluded from the earlier analysis of about 600 of the donors. In an earlier analysis of a few hundred of the donors, V segments were called functional above 56.7% productive rearrangements and were called segregating when the between-donor standard deviation exceeded 5%. A statistical classification framework was built to diagnose cytomegalovirus status from the catalog of TCR beta chain sequences. In a later analysis, TCR nucleotide sequences were compared against IMGT/GENE-DB human TR gene sequences so that V and J genes could be assigned. In a later analysis, CDR3 sequences and most-parsimonious VDJ recombination scenarios were assigned using the TCRdist pipeline. In a later analysis, every TCR beta chain was defined by the combination of its CDR3 amino acid sequence and its V-gene family, and reads without a unique V-gene family were dropped. As a way to deal with suspected cross-contamination and a sequencing artifact, a later analysis dropped 500 to 700 nucleotide sequences that were highly shared and had low generation probability. For each public chain, a later analysis derived a clonal expansion index from normalized ranks of inferred template counts within each repertoire. In a later analysis, generation probabilities were computed with a VDJ recombination model fitted to out-of-frame rearrangements, and the resulting probabilities were checked against IGoR. In a later analysis, TCR-TCR, TCR-HLA and TCR-CMV co-occurrence was scored with hypergeometric tests, and a repertoire-size bias correction was applied to TCR pairs. In a later analysis, false discovery rates were estimated by permuting HLA or CMV assignments 20 times. A later analysis grouped co-occurring TCRs with DBSCAN, adding TCRdist sequence similarity when clustering within HLA-allele-positive subsets. Repertoires with fewer than 30,000 or more than 120,000 public chains, plus five repertoires with anomalous nucleotide sharing, were excluded from co-occurrence clustering. Entries here come from immuneACCESS through TCRdb and include only in-frame sequences with V and J called. Some clones fail to appear in such tables; in the studies checked, an unresolved V gene covers under half of the shortfall, and the cause of the remainder is unknown. That table is the source of V, J and clone size, and D and trimming were worked out from the DNA. The sample table shows more than 140,000 clones, and roughly 79% are seen once. In total, the top ten clones hold about 0.66% of the sample.

This sample stems from a study of cytomegalovirus exposure and HLA in healthy donors (dated by TCRdb to the late 2010s). Broadly, across the study: An earlier analysis of 587 of the donors reported about 280 Gb of sequence data and around 120 million unique TCR beta sequences obtained from 180 million or so T cells. In a later analysis, previously published TCR beta repertoires from 666 donors were re-analyzed and high-resolution HLA genotyping was added so that TCR occurrence patterns could be studied. In the later analysis, no new phenotypic data were used to find candidate immune exposures; instead, reliance was placed on TCR beta sequences and their occurrence across donors. Besides the first cohort of roughly 640 subjects, a separate validation cohort made up of some 110 different subjects was used. Roughly five DR-DQ haplotypes were handled as single units for association and clustering, since linkage in the cohort was strong. In a later genetic analysis, genome-wide SNP genotypes for about three fifths of the roughly 670 donors were used, and that subset was treated as a discovery cohort. Typing coverage differed by locus: A, B, C, DRB1 and DQB1 were typed in about 620-640 donors, DQA1 in about 560, DPA1 in roughly 590, and DPB1 in 472. Among 398 genotyped donors of the cohort, an average of roughly 240,000 unique TCR beta nucleotide sequences were sequenced per donor, around a sixth of them non-productive. Roughly 300 gigabases of sequencing data and 91 million or so unique TCR sequences made up an early release that covered around 640 HLA-typed donors. Class I and class II HLA loci were covered by the typing at four-digit resolution. An earlier analysis of nearly 600 of the donors applied high-throughput TCR beta sequencing to assess whether each TCR beta V gene segment acted as functional or pseudogenic. The genetic ancestry cluster associated with self-reported Caucasian donors included about 81% of the approximately 400 genotyped donors. The T cell repertoires of some 700 subjects were profiled by immunosequencing and related to cytomegalovirus serostatus. All discovery cohort repertoires had been generated using a single sequencing platform. The study aimed to test whether cataloging public T cell receptors could reveal signatures of past pathogen exposure. To predict cytomegalovirus infection status, the study brought together high-throughput TCR immunosequencing, statistical association of individual TCRs with disease status, and machine learning. Donor age, sex, ethnicity and CMV serostatus were compiled together with the repertoire data. Overall results and qualifications from the work: In a later genetic analysis, a missense DCLRE1C variant was associated with V-gene and J-gene trimming of TCR beta chains, and the association was replicated in an independent cohort. Across donors, most TCR sequences were observed very rarely, whereas some public TCRs were present in many individuals. The earlier analysis of around 600 of the donors excluded some 16 rarely observed V segments, including chromosome 9 orphons, because counts were too low. HLA typing was unavailable for some donors at each locus, so association tests used only the typed subset. In both the original and validation cohorts, the classifier was reported to diagnose cytomegalovirus status with high specificity and sensitivity. A later analysis associated about 17,000 TCR beta sequences with specific HLA alleles at a false discovery rate of 0.05. When HLA alleles, especially DR and DQ, strongly co-occurred, attributing TCR associations to individual alleles was difficult. Most CMV-associated TCR beta chains appeared to be HLA-restricted in a later analysis, and the HLA associations seemed to be driven largely by CMV exposure. According to a later genetic analysis, donors in an Asian-associated ancestry cluster had fewer N-insertions in productive TCRs than the approximately 710-donor mean. The cohort was sequenced for TCR beta chains only, and without alpha or paired-chain data the features that could be detected were limited. Broadly in line with IMGT annotations, most TCR beta V segments showed up in productive rearrangements about 87% or about 30% of the time in an earlier analysis of several hundred of the donors. In the study, approximately 160 TCR beta chains were listed as associated with cytomegalovirus. In vitro tests confirmed that a few of the cytomegalovirus-associated TCR beta chains recognize cytomegalovirus antigens. The authors suggested that the approach could potentially be extended to other disease states and immunological phenotypes. Correlated functional status among segregating V segments might reflect linkage disequilibrium, but an unknown experimental factor could not be ruled out. A cluster of highly shared sequence variants was judged likely to represent a technical artifact of the sequencing pipeline. For the cohort, immune exposure information was limited to CMV serostatus. A later analysis found that TCR association rates varied across HLA loci, with DRB1 alleles showing the most associated TCRs and HLA-C alleles the fewest. Several of the top co-occurrence clusters appeared to be linked to parvovirus B19, influenza, CMV and Epstein-Barr virus, according to a later analysis. Some IMGT-functional V segments, including TRBV6-2 and TRBV6-3, could not be told apart with the 87-base-pair reads, so those segments were excluded. A further reported finding was that TCR beta sequences accurately predicted the HLA-A and HLA-B alleles for most subjects in the first cohort. The presence/absence analyses assumed that sequencing depth was roughly uniform across donors, and that assumption may not be true. A later analysis found that HLA-associated TCR beta chains were more clonally expanded and had lower generation probabilities than equally common non-associated chains.

The cohort consisted of 600 to 700 healthy bone marrow donors. All cohort members were sampled while nominally healthy, although unrecorded immune exposures were likely present. The donor tested CMV seronegative, placing the donor among the 350 to 400 seronegative members of the cohort. Every donor gave a peripheral blood sample, and the peripheral blood mononuclear cells from that sample were used for TCR beta sequencing. Genomic DNA extraction from the blood cell samples was performed with the Qiagen DNeasy Blood Extraction Kit. The CDR1 and CDR2 encoded by the germline V gene are SGHTA and FQGTGA. The V end loses 1 base and the J end loses 3 bases, and a stretch of 9 bases separates them. Including cysteine and phenylalanine, the CDR3 has 14 amino acids. The retained sequence is limited to the CDR3, 42 bases, with the frame set at the first base.

This clonotype was obtained from a male donor in good health and CMV-seronegative. The chain is made from TRBV7-3 and TRBJ1-1, with TRBD1 perhaps the D gene, on 5 matching bases. Sequencing was performed on PBMCs. CDR3 region: CASSLNGGDTEAFF. The DNA sequence is given as TGTGCCAGCAGCTTAAACGGGGGTGACACTGAAGCTTTCTTT.